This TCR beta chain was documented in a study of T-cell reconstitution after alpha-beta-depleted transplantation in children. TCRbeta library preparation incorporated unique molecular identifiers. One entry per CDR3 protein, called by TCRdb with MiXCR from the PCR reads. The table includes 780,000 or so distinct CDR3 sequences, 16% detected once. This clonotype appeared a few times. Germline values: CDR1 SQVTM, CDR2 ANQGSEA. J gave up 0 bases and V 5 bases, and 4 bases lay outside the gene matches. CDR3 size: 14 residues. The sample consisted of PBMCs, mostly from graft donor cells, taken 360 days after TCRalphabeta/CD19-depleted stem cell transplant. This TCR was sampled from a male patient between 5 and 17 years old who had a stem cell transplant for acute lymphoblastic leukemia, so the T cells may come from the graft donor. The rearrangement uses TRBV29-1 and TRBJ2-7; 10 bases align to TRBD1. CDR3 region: CSVRQGAGSYEQYF. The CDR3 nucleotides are TGCAGCGTTAGACAGGGGGCCGGCTCCTACGAGCAGTACTTC.